Shown below are 21 T cell receptor beta chains from a single sample sequenced in a study of cytomegalovirus exposure and HLA in healthy donors. The PCR ran on 60 Vbeta and 13 Jbeta primers. Method: immunoSEQ multiplex PCR; TCRdb's copy keeps in-frame clones and lacks some. Of about 140,000 clones in the sample, about 80% were seen once. The specimen sequenced was PBMCs. The receptors shown here come from a man in his forties in good health and CMV-seropositive.

This clone is a singleton in its sample. The chain carries TRBV9 and TRBJ2-5; D is unresolved. Matching the DNA end better, TRBJ2-7 makes the J call doubtful. This CDR3 is built from 15 residues. Germline V gene lookup returns CDR1 SGDLS and CDR2 YYNGEE. In DNA, the CDR3 is TGTGCCAGCAGCGAGGCCCCCACATGGGCCTACGAGCAGTACTTC. Translation: CASSEAPTWAYEQYF.

The chain couples TRBV7-9 to TRBJ1-1, with 7 bases that match TRBD1. V shed 3 bases, J shed 0 bases, and the junction held 1 base outside the gene matches. Germline V gene sequence: CDR1 SEHNR, CDR2 FQNEAQ (reference sequence). The CDR3 is 14 residues long. CDR3 sequence (DNA): TGTGCCAGCAGCTTCGGGACAGTGAACACTGAAGCTTTCTTT. The encoded protein is CASSFGTVNTEAFF.

V is TRBV5-4 and J is TRBJ2-1; TRBD2 is a possible D gene (6 bases). In germline, CDR1 is SGHNT, CDR2 YYREEE (reference sequence). The CDR3 spans 15 residues. The V end was cut by 5 bases, the J end by 0 bases, with 12 bases between. CDR3: CASSGGLSSYNEQFF. The CDR3 bases are TGTGCCAGCAGTGGGGGACTCAGCTCCTACAATGAGCAGTTCTTC.

The V call is TRBV28, the J call TRBJ2-5, with D unclear. Judging by the DNA end, TRBJ2-7 fits better; the J call may be wrong. This CDR3 has 12 residues. Germline lookup yields CDR1 MDHEN and CDR2 SYDVKM. CDR3 nucleotide sequence: TGTGCCAGCAGTTACCCCCAATACGAGCAGTACTTC. Its translation is CASSYPQYEQYF.

The chain employs TRBV28 and TRBJ2-6; no firm D call. The CDR3 runs to 14 residues. V was trimmed by 8 bases and J by 0 bases, leaving 8 bases between them. Germline V lookup: CDR1 MDHEN, CDR2 SYDVKM. In DNA, the CDR3 is TGTGCCAGCCGTCACAGCTCTGGGGCCAACGTCCTGACTTTC. Residues: CASRHSSGANVLTF.

The chain uses TRBV18 and TRBJ2-2, with D unresolved. V dropped 3 bases and J dropped 6 bases, with 14 bases sitting between them. The germline gives CDR1 KGHSH, CDR2 LQKENI. The CDR3 sequence is 15 residues long. The CDR3 sequence: CASSPSVLWAGELFF. The CDR3 nucleotides are TGTGCCAGCTCACCCAGCGTTCTATGGGCCGGGGAGCTGTTTTTT. The full variable domain, in which reference TRBV18 and TRBJ2-2 provide the parts outside the CDR3, is NAGVMQNPRHLVRRRGQEARLRCSPMKGHSHVYWYRQLPEEGLKFMVYLQKENIIDESGMPKERFSAEFPKEGPSILRIQQVVRGDSAAYFCASSPSVLWAGELFFGEGSRLTVL.

This clone was picked up one time. The rearrangement joins TRBV6-6 to TRBJ2-7; 7 bases line up with TRBD1. CDR1 is MNHNY and CDR2 is SVGAGI in the germline V gene (reference sequence). Trimming took 6 bases from V and 0 from J; bases not matched to a gene: 8. This CDR3 has 15 residues. The CDR3 bases are TGTGCCAGCAGCAATGACCGGGACAGCTCCTACGAGCAGTACTTC. Encoded protein: CASSNDRDSSYEQYF.

This rearrangement joins TRBV29-1 to TRBJ2-5; 10 nucleotides align to TRBD2. Germline assignment: CDR1 SQVTM and CDR2 ANQGSEA. Trimming took 6 bases from V and 1 from J; bases not matched to a gene: 17. This CDR3 has 18 residues. This chain's CDR3 is CSVGTASGGLGFQETQYF. The CDR3 nucleotides read TGCAGCGTGGGGACGGCTAGCGGGGGCTTGGGGTTCCAAGAGACCCAGTACTTC.

About this clone: The junction departs from germline at one end; a sequencing error may be responsible. This CDR3 is CSSSVPGQGNSPLHF. As DNA, the CDR3 is TGTTCCAGCAGCGTACCGGGACAGGGAAATTCACCCCTCCACTTT. This sequence joins TRBV7-9 and TRBJ1-6; TRBD1 matches at 9 bases. The germline CDR1 and CDR2 sequences are SEHNR and FQNEAQ (reference sequence). CDR3 length: 15 amino acids. Filled out from reference TRBV7-9 and TRBJ1-6, the complete variable domain reads DTGVSQNPRHKITKRGQNVTFRCDPISEHNRLYWYRQTLGQGPEFLTYFQNEAQLEKSRLLSDRFSAERPKGSFSTLEIQRTEQGDSAMYLCSSSVPGQGNSPLHFGNGTRLTVT.

The chain recombines TRBV11-2 with TRBJ1-2; the D gene is possibly TRBD1 (5 bases). This CDR3 comprises 15 residues. V lost 5 bases to trimming and J lost 7 bases, with 20 bases between them. The germline V gene encodes CDR1 SGHAT and CDR2 FQNNGV. The CDR3: CASSRTTGGLGGYTF. CDR3 nucleotides: TGTGCCAGCAGCCGGACCACAGGAGGGCTCGGTGGCTACACCTTC. The full variable domain, its missing parts supplied by reference TRBV11-2 and TRBJ1-2, is EAGVAQSPRYKIIEKRQSVAFWCNPISGHATLYWYQQILGQGPKLLIQFQNNGVVDDSQLPKDRFSAERLKGVDSTLKIQPAKLEDSAVYLCASSRTTGGLGGYTFGSGTRLTVV.

This CDR3 is CASSKGGGVTGELFF. CDR3 sequence (DNA): TGTGCCAGCAGCAAAGGCGGGGGCGTAACCGGGGAGCTGTTTTTT. This chain joins TRBV11-3 and TRBJ2-2, with D maybe TRBD2 (7 bases). The V gene lost 5 bases and the J gene lost 5 bases, with 15 bases spanning the gap. This CDR3 contains 15 residues. Germline CDR1 reads SGHNT; CDR2 reads YENEEA.

V and J are TRBV7-9 and TRBJ2-7; D might be TRBD2 (6 bases). With 7 bases removed from V and 4 bases from J, the gap between germline ends came to 8 bases. This CDR3 comprises 11 residues. Germline CDR1 SEHNR, CDR2 FQNEAQ (reference sequence). The CDR3 bases are TGTGCCAGCACGGGGACTTACGAGCAGTACTTC. Its translation: CASTGTYEQYF.

V is TRBV29-1 and J is TRBJ1-2; 7 bases align to TRBD1. This CDR3 region has 12 residues. CDR1 is SQVTM and CDR2 is ANQGSEA in the germline V gene. J gave up 2 bases and V 3 bases, and 0 bases lay outside the gene matches. The CDR3 nucleotides read TGCAGCGTTGAGACAGGGAACTATGGCTACACCTTC. Its translation: CSVETGNYGYTF.

V and J are TRBV7-2 and TRBJ2-7; maybe TRBD2 (7 bases). The CDR3 runs to 15 residues. V dropped 8 bases and J dropped 5 bases, with 22 bases sitting between them. CDR1 is SGHTA and CDR2 is FQGNSA in the germline V gene. DNA for the CDR3: TGTGCCAGCGGGCTATTAGGGGGGGGGTTCGACGAGCAGTACTTC. Its translation: CASGLLGGGFDEQYF.

With regard to this clone: Mismatch with germline at one junction end may stem from a read error. Here the CDR3 reads CASGGQSAVVF. DNA for the CDR3: TGTGCCAGCGGGGGACAGTCGGCCGTGGTTTTT. The chain has TRBV2 and TRBJ1-4; TRBD1 aligns across 7 bases. The CDR3 is made up of 11 amino acids. Germline-derived CDR1 and CDR2 are SNHLY and FYNNEI.

This chain connects TRBV4-1 to TRBJ2-7; D gene uncertain. Germline V gene sequence: CDR1 MGHRA, CDR2 YSYEKL. The germline V and J ends were trimmed by 0 bases and 0 bases, with 6 bases remaining between them. This CDR3 is 14 amino acids long. The CDR3 bases are TGCGCCAGCAGCCAAGATCGAGTCTCCTACGAGCAGTACTTC. It encodes CASSQDRVSYEQYF.

The chain carries TRBV9 and TRBJ2-7, with 12 bases fitting TRBD2. The trim removed 0 bases at V and 1 base at J, leaving 8 bases unmatched. From germline, CDR1 is SGDLS and CDR2 YYNGEE. This CDR3 spans 18 amino acids. The CDR3 sequence is CASSVGASGRAASYEQYF. CDR3 DNA sequence: TGTGCCAGCAGCGTAGGGGCTAGCGGGAGGGCCGCTTCCTACGAGCAGTACTTC.

This clone turned up a few times. V and J are TRBV6-5 and TRBJ1-1; no reliable D call. Germline V gene sequence: CDR1 MNHEY, CDR2 SVGAGI. Trimming removed 5 bases at V and 0 bases at J, with 10 bases between. There are 14 residues in the CDR3. CDR3 sequence: CASSGRRLNTEAFF. CDR3 nucleotides: TGTGCCAGCAGTGGGAGACGCTTGAACACTGAAGCTTTCTTT.

The chain recombines TRBV19 with TRBJ2-2; TRBD2 aligns across 10 bases. The CDR3 loop spans 16 amino acids. After removal of 8 bases from V and 0 bases from J, the junction contained 6 bases not matched to a gene. In germline, CDR1 is LNHDA, CDR2 SQIVND (reference sequence). In DNA form, the CDR3 reads TGTGCCAGTTTCGGGACTAGCGTATCGAACACCGGGGAGCTGTTTTTT. It encodes CASFGTSVSNTGELFF. Based on the CDR3 plus reference TRBV19 and TRBJ2-2, the full variable domain is DGGITQSPKYLFRKEGQNVTLSCEQNLNHDAMYWYRQDPGQGLRLIYYSQIVNDFQKGDIAEGYSVSREKKESFPLTVTSAQKNPTAFYLCASFGTSVSNTGELFFGEGSRLTVL.

This clone was counted between two and nine times. The chain links TRBV5-1 to TRBJ2-6; 11 bases match TRBD1. Per germline, CDR1 SGHRS and CDR2 YFSETQ. V lost 1 base to trimming and J lost 1 base; unmatched junction nucleotides: 4. The CDR3 spans 18 residues. CDR3 loop: CASSLFGQGASGANVLTF. The DNA of the CDR3 is TGCGCCAGCAGCTTGTTTGGACAGGGGGCTTCTGGGGCCAACGTCCTGACTTTC.

This clone has a single count. The V call is TRBV6-5, the J call TRBJ2-5; 7 bases are a match to TRBD1. CDR1 and CDR2 from the germline V gene are MNHEY and SVGAGI. The CDR3 extends over 15 amino acids. With V trimmed by 0 bases and J by 2 bases, 3 bases remained unmatched. The CDR3 DNA reads TGTGCCAGCAGTTACTCGAAGGGGGCGCAAGAGACCCAGTACTTC. It yields the protein CASSYSKGAQETQYF.